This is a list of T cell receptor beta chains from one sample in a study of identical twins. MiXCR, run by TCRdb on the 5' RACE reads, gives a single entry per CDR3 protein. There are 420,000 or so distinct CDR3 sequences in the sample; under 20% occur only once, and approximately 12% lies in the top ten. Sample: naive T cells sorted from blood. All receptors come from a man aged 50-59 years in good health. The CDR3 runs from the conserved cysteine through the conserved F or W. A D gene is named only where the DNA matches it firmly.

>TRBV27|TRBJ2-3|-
CASKSSGDTQYF
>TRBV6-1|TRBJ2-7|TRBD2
CASRTTGLAAYEQYF
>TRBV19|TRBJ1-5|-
CASSIGGLLGNQPQHF
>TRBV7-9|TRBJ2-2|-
CASSLGLGTNTGELFF
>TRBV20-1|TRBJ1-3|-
CSARDGDRSGNTIYF
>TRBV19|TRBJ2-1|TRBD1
CASSITRDRVHEQFF
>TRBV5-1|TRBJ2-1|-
CASSKTQGSYNEQFF
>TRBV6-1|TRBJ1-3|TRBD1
CASSSRGTGDGNTIYF
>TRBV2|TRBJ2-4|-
CASSEAGLPLQYF
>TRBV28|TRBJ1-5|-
CASSLLGPYSNQPQHF
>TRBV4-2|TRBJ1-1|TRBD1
CASSQETGAGTEAFF
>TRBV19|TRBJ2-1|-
CATKQHATQRSYNEQFF
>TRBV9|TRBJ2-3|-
CASSVGVPNTQYF
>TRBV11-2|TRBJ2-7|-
CASSPGTNLAYEQYF
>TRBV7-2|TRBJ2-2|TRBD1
CASSPRQGFDGELFF
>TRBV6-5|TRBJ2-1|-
CASSYSSPKVDEQFF
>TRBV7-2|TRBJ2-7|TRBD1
CASSLALRTGDYEQYF
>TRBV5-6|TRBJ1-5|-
CASSLMSQGLNQPQHF
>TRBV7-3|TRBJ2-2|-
CASSSGTYNTGELFF
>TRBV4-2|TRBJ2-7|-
CASSQEGSETYEQYF
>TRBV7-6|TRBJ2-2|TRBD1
CASSRSRGYTGELFF
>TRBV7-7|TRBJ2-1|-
CASSLSGSVNEQFF
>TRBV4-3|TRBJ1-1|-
CASSMTYREGGTEAFF
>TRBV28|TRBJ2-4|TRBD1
CASSSGQNLFLAKNIQYF
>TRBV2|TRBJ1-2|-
CASSAAYGYTF
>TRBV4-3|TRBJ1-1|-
CASSQDFDVRLLNTEAFF
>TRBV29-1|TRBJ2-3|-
CSVAPGLRPPDTQYF
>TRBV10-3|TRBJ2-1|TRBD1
CAISESLRQGIDEQFF
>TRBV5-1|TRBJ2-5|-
CASSAYHREQETQYF
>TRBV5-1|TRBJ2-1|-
CASSLLGTDSYNEQFF
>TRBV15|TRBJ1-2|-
CATSRGTAMTYGYTF
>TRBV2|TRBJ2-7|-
CASAGQYYEQYF
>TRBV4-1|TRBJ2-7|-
CASSSKVGLAAYEQYF
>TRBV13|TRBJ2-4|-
CASSPGLFNIQYF
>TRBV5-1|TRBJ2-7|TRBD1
CASSSTGGYEQYF
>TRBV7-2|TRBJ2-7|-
CASSLPHTGIYEQYF
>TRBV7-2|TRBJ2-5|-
CASSLYGGRQVETQYF
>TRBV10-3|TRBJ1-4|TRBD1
CANKTPGQGNEKLFF
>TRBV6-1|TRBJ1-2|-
CASSETPSDNYGYTF
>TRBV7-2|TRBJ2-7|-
CASSLFRGTTYEQYF
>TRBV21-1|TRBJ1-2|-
CAVRQGANYGYTF
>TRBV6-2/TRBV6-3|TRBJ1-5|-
CASSNGARWSGSNQPQHF
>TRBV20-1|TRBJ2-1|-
CSADLQGFYNEQFF
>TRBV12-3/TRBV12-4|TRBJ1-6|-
CASSLTENSPLHF
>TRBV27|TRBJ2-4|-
CASSWGWGLAKNIQYF